Below, one T cell receptor (beta chain) is given with its context. Libraries were prepared by immunoSEQ multiplex PCR; TCRdb keeps only in-frame clonotypes and omits some of them. The sample lists some 9,800 clones; roughly nine tenths were seen once. V was clipped by 7 bases and J by 3 bases, with 13 bases between them. The germline V gene has CDR1 LNHDA and CDR2 SQIVND (reference sequence). The CDR3 is 14 amino acids. This specimen comes from a study of blood T cell repertoires in COVID-19. Background on the study: PBMCs, B-cell-depleted T cells, or T cells provided the cDNA or gDNA that made up the material.

The sequence derives from a man in his sixties with acute or convalescent COVID-19. The sequencing sample was made of peripheral blood. The genes are TRBV19 and TRBJ1-5; D unclear. CDR3 amino acids: CASKPAGLNQPQHF. The CDR3 DNA is TGTGCCAGTAAGCCGGCCGGACTCAATCAGCCCCAGCATTTT.